Listed below are T cell receptor beta chains from one sample, sequenced in a study of cytomegalovirus exposure and HLA in healthy donors. Sequencing was performed with immunoSEQ multiplex PCR; in TCRdb, only in-frame clones are kept and a portion is missing. The table has nearly 100,000 clones, around 9.6% seen once. Sequencing was done on a sample of PBMCs. Receptor source: a man aged 45 to 65 in good health and CMV-seropositive. Both conserved end residues are part of each CDR3. Each record gives: J gene, D gene, clone size, V gene, CDR3 protein, CDR3 DNA. The D gene is left open where the match is weak. Some rows have no size entry. The others give once, few or many, or a class for an expanded clone.

>TRBJ1-5|TRBD1|.|TRBV18
CASSPNRLQGSGLSQHF
TGTGCCAGCTCGCCTAATAGATTACAGGGGTCGGGTTTGTCCCAGCATTTT
>TRBJ2-2|TRBD2|.|TRBV7-6
CAIAGASGSETGELFF
TGTGCCATCGCCGGGGCTAGCGGGAGTGAGACCGGGGAGCTGTTTTTT
>TRBJ1-2|.|.|TRBV6-5
CASSSSGKGYGYTF
TGTGCCAGCAGTTCTTCCGGGAAAGGGTATGGCTACACCTTC
>TRBJ2-3|.|.|TRBV7-9
CASSLATAWKGTDTQYF
TGTGCCAGCAGCTTAGCCACAGCATGGAAGGGCACAGATACGCAGTATTTT
>TRBJ2-7|.|.|TRBV6-5
CASSYSGGSGEQYF
TGTGCCAGCAGTTACTCGGGGGGATCGGGCGAGCAGTACTTC
>TRBJ2-1|TRBD1|few|TRBV7-3
CASSSPGTGINEQFF
TGTGCCAGCAGCTCACCCGGGACAGGAATCAATGAGCAGTTCTTC
>TRBJ2-5|TRBD2|once|TRBV7-3
CASSLGGGRVENQYF
TGTGCCAGCAGCTTAGGAGGCGGGAGGGTCGAGAACCAGTACTTC
>TRBJ2-2|.|few|TRBV7-3
CASSLRHRSTGELFF
TGTGCCAGCAGCTTAAGGCATCGGAGCACCGGGGAGCTGTTTTTT
>TRBJ2-3|TRBD2|.|TRBV18
CASSPGLAGGLDTQYF
TGTGCCAGCTCACCAGGACTAGCGGGAGGGCTGGATACGCAGTATTTT
>TRBJ1-1|.|.|TRBV7-3
CASSLIGGSTEAFF
TGTGCCAGCAGCTTAATTGGGGGCAGCACCGAAGCTTTCTTT
>TRBJ2-1|TRBD1|.|TRBV28
CASSSTGTGGNEQFF
TGTGCCAGCAGCTCTACCGGGACAGGGGGGAATGAGCAGTTCTTC
>TRBJ2-7|TRBD2|few|TRBV6-1
CASTYTLGGVEQYF
TGTGCCAGCACTTACACGTTGGGAGGGGTCGAACAGTACTTC
>TRBJ1-6|.|many|TRBV5-1
CASSLGRQGLHSPLHF
TGCGCCAGCAGCTTGGGCCGCCAGGGTCTTCATTCACCCCTCCACTTT
>TRBJ2-2|TRBD1|.|TRBV27
CASSFGTGLSTGELFF
TGTGCCAGCAGTTTCGGGACAGGGCTCTCCACCGGGGAGCTGTTTTTT
>TRBJ2-7|.|.|TRBV10-3
CAIGQGGREQYF
TGTGCCATAGGACAGGGAGGGCGCGAGCAGTACTTC
>TRBJ2-2|TRBD2|few|TRBV28
CASRHGLAGGYTGELFF
TGTGCCAGCAGGCACGGGCTAGCGGGAGGGTACACCGGGGAGCTGTTTTTT
>TRBJ2-2|TRBD2|many|TRBV4-1
CASSPWEREGVTGELFF
TGCGCCAGCAGCCCCTGGGAGCGGGAGGGTGTGACCGGGGAGCTGTTTTTT
>TRBJ1-5|.|.|TRBV28
CASSLGGVNQPQHF
TGTGCCAGCAGTTTAGGAGGGGTGAATCAGCCCCAGCATTTT
>TRBJ2-1|.|.|TRBV14
CASSPLATGGEQFF
TGTGCCAGCAGCCCACTAGCTACCGGGGGTGAGCAGTTCTTC
>TRBJ2-7|TRBD1|few|TRBV2
CASRWTGTYEQYF
TGTGCCAGCAGGTGGACAGGGACCTACGAGCAGTACTTC
>TRBJ2-2|TRBD2|many|TRBV4-3
CASSQERLAGRTGELFF
TGCGCCAGCAGCCAAGAACGCCTAGCGGGACGTACCGGGGAGCTGTTTTTT
>TRBJ1-2|TRBD1|few|TRBV4-2
CASSQGTGELGYTF
TGTGCCAGCAGCCAAGGGACAGGGGAACTGGGCTACACCTTC
>TRBJ2-7|TRBD1|.|TRBV7-7
CASSRGTGRDEQYF
TGTGCTAGCAGCCGGGGGACAGGGCGCGACGAGCAGTACTTC
>TRBJ2-7|.|.|TRBV5-1
CASSREGGSNEQYF
TGCGCCAGCAGTCGAGAGGGAGGTTCCAACGAGCAGTACTTC
>TRBJ2-3|.|few|TRBV6-5
CASLSTDTQYF
TGTGCCAGCCTTAGCACAGATACGCAGTATTTT
>TRBJ1-1|.|.|TRBV18
CASSPLVTEAFF
TGTGCCAGCTCACCTTTAGTAACTGAAGCTTTCTTT